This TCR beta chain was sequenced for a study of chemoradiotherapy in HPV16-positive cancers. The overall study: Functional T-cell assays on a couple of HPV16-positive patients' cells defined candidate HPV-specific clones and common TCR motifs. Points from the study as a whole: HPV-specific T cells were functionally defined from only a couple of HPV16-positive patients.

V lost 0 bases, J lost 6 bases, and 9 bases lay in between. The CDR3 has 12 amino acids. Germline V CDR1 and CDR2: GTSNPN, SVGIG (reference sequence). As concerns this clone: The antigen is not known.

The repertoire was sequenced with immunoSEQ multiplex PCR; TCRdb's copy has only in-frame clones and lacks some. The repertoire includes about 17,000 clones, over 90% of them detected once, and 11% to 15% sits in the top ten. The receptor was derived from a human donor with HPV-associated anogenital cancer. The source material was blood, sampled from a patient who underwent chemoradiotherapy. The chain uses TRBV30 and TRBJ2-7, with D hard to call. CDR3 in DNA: TGTGCCTGGAGTGTCCTCCTTGCCGAGCAGTACTTC. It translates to CAWSVLLAEQYF.